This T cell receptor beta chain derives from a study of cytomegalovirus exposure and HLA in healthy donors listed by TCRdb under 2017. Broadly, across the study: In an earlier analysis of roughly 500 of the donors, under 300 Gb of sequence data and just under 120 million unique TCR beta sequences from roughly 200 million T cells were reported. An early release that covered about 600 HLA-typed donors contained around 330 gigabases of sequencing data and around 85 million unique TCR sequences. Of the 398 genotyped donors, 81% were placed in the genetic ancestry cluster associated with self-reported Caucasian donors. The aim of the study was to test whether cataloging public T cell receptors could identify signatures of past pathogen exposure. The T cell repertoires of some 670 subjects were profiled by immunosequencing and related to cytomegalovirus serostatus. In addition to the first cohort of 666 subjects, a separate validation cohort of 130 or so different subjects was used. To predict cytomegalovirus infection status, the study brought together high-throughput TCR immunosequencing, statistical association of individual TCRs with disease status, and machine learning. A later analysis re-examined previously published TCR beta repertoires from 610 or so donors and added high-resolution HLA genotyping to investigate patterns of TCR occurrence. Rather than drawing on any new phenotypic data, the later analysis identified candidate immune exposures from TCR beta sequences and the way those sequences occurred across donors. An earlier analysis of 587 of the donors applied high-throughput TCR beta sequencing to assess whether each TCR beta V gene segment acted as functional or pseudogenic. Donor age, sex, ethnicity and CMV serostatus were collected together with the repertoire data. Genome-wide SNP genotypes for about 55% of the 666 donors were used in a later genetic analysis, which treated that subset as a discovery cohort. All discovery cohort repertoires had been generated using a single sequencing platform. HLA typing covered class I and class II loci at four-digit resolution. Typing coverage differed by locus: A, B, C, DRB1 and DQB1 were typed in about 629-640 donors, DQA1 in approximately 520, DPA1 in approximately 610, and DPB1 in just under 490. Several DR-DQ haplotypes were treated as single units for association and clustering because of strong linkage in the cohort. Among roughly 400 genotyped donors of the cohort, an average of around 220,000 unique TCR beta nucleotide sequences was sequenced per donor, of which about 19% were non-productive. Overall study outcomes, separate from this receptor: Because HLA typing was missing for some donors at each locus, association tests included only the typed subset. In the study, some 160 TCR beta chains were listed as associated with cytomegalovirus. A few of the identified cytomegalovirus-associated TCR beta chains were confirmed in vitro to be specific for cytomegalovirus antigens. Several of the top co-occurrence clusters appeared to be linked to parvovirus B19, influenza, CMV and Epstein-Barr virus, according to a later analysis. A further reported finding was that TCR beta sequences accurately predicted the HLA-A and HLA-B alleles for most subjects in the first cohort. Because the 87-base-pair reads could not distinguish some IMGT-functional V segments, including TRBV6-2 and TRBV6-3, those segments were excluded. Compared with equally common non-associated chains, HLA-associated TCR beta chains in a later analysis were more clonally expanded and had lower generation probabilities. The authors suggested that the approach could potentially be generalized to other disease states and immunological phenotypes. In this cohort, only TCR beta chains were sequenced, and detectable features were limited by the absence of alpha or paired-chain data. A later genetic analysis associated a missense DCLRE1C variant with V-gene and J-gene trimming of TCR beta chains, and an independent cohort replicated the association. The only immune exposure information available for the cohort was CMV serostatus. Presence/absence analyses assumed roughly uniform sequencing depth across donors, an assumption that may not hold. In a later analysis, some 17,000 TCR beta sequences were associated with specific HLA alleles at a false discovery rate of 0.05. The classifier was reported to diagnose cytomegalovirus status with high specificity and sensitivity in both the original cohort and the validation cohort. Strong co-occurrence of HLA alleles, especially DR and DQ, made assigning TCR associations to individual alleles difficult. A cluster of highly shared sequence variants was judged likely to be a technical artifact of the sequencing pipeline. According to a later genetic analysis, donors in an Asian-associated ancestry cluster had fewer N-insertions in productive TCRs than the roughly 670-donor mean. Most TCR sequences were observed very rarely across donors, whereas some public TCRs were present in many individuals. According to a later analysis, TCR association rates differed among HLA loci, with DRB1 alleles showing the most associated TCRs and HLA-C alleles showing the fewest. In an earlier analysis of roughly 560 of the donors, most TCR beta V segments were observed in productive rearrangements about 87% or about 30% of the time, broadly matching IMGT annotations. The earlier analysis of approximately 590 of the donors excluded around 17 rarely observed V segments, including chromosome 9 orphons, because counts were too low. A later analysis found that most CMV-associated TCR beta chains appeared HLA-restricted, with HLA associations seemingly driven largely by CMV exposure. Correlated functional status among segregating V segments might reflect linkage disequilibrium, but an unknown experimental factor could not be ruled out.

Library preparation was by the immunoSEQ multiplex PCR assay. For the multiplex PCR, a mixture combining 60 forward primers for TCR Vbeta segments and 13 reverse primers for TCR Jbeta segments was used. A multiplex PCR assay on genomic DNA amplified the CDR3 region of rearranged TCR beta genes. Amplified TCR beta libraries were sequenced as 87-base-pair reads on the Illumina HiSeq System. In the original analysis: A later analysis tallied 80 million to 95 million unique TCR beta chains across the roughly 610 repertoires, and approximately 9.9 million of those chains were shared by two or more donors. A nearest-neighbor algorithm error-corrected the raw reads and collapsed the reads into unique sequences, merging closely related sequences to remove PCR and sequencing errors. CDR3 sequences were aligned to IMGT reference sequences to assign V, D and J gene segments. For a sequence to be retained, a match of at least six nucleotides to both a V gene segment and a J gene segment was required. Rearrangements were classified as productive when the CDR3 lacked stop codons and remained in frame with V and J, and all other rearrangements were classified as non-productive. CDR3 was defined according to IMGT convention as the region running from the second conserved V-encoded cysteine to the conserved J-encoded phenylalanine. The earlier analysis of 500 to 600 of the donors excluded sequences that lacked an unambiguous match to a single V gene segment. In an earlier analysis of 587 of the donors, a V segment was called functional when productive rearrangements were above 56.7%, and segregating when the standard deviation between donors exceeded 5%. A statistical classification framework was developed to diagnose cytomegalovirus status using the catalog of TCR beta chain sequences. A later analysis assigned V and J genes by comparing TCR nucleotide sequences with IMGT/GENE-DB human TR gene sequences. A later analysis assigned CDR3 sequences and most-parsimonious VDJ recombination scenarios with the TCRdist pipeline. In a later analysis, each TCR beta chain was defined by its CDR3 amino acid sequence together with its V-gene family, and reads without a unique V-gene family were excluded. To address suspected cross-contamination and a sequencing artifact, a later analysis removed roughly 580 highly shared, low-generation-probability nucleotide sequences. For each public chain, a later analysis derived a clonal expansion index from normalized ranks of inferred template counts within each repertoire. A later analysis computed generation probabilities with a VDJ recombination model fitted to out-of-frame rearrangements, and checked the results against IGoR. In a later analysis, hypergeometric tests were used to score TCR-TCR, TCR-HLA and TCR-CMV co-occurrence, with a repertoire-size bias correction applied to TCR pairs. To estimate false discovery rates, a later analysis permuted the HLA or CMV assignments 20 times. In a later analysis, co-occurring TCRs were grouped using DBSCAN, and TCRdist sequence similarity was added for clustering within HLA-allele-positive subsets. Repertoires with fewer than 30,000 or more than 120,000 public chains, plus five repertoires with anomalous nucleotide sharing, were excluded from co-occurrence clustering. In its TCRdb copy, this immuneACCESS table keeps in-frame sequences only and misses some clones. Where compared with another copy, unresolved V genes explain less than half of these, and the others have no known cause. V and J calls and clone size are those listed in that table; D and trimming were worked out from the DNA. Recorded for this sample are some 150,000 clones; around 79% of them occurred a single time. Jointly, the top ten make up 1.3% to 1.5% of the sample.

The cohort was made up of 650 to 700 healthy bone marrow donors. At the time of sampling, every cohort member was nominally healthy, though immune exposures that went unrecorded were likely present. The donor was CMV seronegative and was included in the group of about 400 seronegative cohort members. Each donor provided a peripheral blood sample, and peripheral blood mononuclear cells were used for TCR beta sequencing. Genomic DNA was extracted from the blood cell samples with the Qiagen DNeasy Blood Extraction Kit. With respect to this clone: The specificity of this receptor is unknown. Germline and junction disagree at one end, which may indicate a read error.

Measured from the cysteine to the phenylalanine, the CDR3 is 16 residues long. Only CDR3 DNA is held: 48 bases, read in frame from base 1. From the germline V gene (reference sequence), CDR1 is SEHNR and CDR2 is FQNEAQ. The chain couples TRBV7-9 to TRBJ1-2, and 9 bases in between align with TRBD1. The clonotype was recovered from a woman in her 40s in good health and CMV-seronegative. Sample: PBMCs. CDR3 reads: CSSSPSDRGDDYGYTF. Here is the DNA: TGTTCCAGCAGCCCCTCGGACAGGGGCGATGATTATGGCTACACCTTC.